This TCR beta chain was captured in a study of blood T cell repertoires in COVID-19. Study details: Specimens from acute and convalescent COVID-19 originated in the United States, Italy and Spain. The analysed material was cDNA or gDNA that came from T cells, B-cell-depleted T cells, or PBMCs.

Authors' processing steps: Estimation of nucleated cell counts was performed using reference gene primer amplification. Sequencing used immunoSEQ multiplex PCR; TCRdb keeps in-frame clones, though not all of them. That table gives V, J and clone size, and the DNA gave D and trimming. The data show fewer than 85,000 clones, around 83% seen once. This CDR3 region has 13 residues. The germline V gene has CDR1 SGHRS and CDR2 YFSETQ. V dropped 0 bases and J dropped 2 bases, with 3 bases sitting between them. The genes are TRBV5-1 and TRBJ1-3; D gene uncertain. This clonotype originated in an older woman with acute or convalescent COVID-19. Sequencing was done on a sample of peripheral blood. The CDR3 protein is CASSLAAGNTIYF. As DNA, the CDR3 is TGCGCCAGCAGCTTGGCGGCTGGAAACACCATATATTTT.